This T cell receptor (beta chain) is from a study of CD8 T cells in Susac syndrome. Germline V gene lookup returns CDR1 MDHEN and CDR2 SYDVKM. V trimming: 5 bases; J trimming: 5 bases; junction bases outside the gene matches: 7. The CDR3 loop spans 15 amino acids. With random hexamers, reverse transcription was performed on about 0.45 to 1 ug of RNA. TCRdb re-analysed the immunoSEQ multiplex PCR reads in MiXCR, keeping a single row per CDR3 protein. The sample consists of about 250,000 distinct CDR3 sequences, 93% of them appearing once. TEMRA cells were FACS-enriched, with CD8+ and CD4+ T cells isolated negatively.

This TCR was sampled from a human donor with multiple sclerosis. V and J are TRBV28 and TRBJ2-5; 11 nucleotides match TRBD1. Input material: CD4+ T cells from PBMCs. The CDR3 region is CASSRGQGAVETQYF. The CDR3 DNA reads TGTGCCAGCAGTCGCGGACAGGGGGCAGTGGAGACCCAGTACTTC.